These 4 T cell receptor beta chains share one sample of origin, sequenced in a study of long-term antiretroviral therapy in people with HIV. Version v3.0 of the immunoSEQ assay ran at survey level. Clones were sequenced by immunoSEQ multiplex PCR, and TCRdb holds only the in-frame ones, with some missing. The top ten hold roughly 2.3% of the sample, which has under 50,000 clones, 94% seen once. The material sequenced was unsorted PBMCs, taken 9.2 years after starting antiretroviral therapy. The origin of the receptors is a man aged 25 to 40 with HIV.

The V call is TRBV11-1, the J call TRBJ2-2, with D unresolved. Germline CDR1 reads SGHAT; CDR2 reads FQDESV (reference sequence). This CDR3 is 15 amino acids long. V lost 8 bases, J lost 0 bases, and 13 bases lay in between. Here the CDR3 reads CASSARAANTGELFF. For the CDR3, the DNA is TGTGCCAGCTCAGCTAGGGCGGCGAACACCGGGGAGCTGTTTTTT.

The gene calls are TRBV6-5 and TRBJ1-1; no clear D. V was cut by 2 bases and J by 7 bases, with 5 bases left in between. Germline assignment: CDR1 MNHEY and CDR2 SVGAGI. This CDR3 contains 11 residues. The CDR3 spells CASSYGGEAFF. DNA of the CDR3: TGTGCCAGCAGTTACGGAGGTGAAGCTTTCTTT.

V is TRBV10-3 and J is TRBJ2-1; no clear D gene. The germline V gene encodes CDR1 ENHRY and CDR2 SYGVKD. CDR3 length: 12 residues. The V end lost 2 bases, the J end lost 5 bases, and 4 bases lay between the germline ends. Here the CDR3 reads CAISEGHNEQFF. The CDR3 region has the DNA TGTGCCATCAGTGAGGGGCACAATGAGCAGTTCTTC.

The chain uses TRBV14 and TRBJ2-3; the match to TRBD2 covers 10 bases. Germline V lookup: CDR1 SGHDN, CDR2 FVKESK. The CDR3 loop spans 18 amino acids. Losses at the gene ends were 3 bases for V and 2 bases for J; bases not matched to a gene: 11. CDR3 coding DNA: TGTGCCAGCAGCCACCGCTCTAAACTAGCGGGGACCACAGATACGCAGTATTTT. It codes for CASSHRSKLAGTTDTQYF.